This TCR beta chain was recorded in a study of a mutant IDH1 vaccine in newly diagnosed glioma. Study as a whole: Treated patients had a mean age of approximately 40 years and an approximately 62% male, around 38% female split. Those enrolled had earlier been treated with radiotherapy, temozolomide, or both, mostly both. Study-level findings and limits: Seemingly, pseudoprogression had no relation to changes in the top peripheral T cell clonotypes.

As for this clone: Its antigen is undetermined. The germline gene is not matched at one end of the junction; a read error may be the cause.

Some clones are missing from TCRdb's copy, which holds only in-frame ones; the method was immunoSEQ multiplex PCR. The sample shows approximately 16,000 clones, around 95% of them seen only once. The CDR3 is 14 residues long. CDR1 SEHNR and CDR2 FQNEAQ come from the germline V gene (reference sequence). As for time point: baseline, week 1 (first vaccination visit). Treatment specified: pre-vaccination baseline after standard-of-care therapy. Material: peripheral blood mononuclear cells (PBMCs), obtained from a glioma patient treated with radiotherapy, temozolomide or both. The rearrangement joins TRBV7-9 to TRBJ1-1; TRBD1 matches 7 bases. This TCR came from a woman younger than 30 with glioma. Some clones in this sample may be carry-over from other donors' samples. The CDR3 loop reads CASSPEQGNSEAFF. The CDR3 coding sequence is TGTGCCAGCAGCCCGGAACAGGGGAACTCTGAAGCTTTCTTT.